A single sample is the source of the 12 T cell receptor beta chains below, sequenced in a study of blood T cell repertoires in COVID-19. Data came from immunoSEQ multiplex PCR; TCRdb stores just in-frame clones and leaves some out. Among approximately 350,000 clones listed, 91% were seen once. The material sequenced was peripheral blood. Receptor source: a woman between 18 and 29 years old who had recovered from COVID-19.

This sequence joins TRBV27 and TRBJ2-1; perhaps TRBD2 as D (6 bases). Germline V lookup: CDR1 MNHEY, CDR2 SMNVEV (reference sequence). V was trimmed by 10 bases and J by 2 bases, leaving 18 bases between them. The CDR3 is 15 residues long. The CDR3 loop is CATGMRGGTYNEQFF. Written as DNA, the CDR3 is TGTGCCACCGGGATGCGGGGAGGCACCTACAATGAGCAGTTCTTC.

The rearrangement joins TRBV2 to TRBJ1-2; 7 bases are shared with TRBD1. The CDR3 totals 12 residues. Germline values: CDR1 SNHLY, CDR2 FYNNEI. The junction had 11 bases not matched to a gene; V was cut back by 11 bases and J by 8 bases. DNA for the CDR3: TGTGCCGGCGACAGGGACTTGGTCGGCTACACCTTC. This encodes CAGDRDLVGYTF.

CDR3 residues: CSAWGQYGYTF. The CDR3 DNA is TGCAGTGCTTGGGGACAGTATGGCTACACCTTC. The chain combines TRBV20-1 with TRBJ1-2; the match to TRBD1 covers 7 bases. Germline CDR1 and CDR2: DFQATT and SNEGSKA (reference sequence). This CDR3 is built from 11 residues. The V and J ends lost 5 bases and 5 bases, in that order; junction bases with no gene match: 2.

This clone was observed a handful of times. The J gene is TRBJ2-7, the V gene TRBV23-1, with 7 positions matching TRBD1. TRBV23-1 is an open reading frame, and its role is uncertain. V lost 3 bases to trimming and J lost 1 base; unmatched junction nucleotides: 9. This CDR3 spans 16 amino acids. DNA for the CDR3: TGCGCCAGCAGTCATCCCGGACAGGAGAATTCCTACGAGCAGTACGTC. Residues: CASSHPGQENSYEQYV.

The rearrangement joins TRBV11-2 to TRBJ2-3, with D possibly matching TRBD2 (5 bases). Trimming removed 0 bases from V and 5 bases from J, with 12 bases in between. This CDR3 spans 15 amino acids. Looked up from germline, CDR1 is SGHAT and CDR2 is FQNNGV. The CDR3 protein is CASSLELGERDTQYF. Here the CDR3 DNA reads TGTGCCAGCAGCTTAGAGCTGGGAGAGAGAGATACGCAGTATTTT.

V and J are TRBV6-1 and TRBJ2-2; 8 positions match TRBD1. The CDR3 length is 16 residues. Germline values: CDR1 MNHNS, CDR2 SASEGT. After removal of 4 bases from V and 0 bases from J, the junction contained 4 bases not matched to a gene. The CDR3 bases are TGTGCCAGCAGTGGACAGGGGATCGCGAACACCGGGGAGCTGTTTTTT. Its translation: CASSGQGIANTGELFF.

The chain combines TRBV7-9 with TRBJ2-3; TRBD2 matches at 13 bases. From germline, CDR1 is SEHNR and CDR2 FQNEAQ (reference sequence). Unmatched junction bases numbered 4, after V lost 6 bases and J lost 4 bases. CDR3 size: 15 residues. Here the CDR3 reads CASSGLAGESDTQYF. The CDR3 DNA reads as TGTGCCAGCAGTGGACTAGCGGGAGAGTCAGATACGCAGTATTTT.

Written as DNA, the CDR3 is TGTGCCAGCAGGCGCGGACTAGCGGGGTACACAGATACGCAGTATTTT. This translates into CASRRGLAGYTDTQYF. The rearrangement links TRBV2 to TRBJ2-3; 12 positions match TRBD2. Trimming removed 6 bases from V and 2 bases from J; junction bases left unmatched: 6. Germline CDR1 reads SNHLY; CDR2 reads FYNNEI. The length of the CDR3 is 16 residues.

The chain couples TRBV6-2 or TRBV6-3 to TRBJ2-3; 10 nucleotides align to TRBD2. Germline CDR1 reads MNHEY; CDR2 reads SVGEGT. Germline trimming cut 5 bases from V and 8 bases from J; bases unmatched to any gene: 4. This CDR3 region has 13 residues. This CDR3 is CASSPGTSVTQYF. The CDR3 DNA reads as TGTGCCAGCAGTCCCGGGACTAGCGTTACGCAGTATTTT.

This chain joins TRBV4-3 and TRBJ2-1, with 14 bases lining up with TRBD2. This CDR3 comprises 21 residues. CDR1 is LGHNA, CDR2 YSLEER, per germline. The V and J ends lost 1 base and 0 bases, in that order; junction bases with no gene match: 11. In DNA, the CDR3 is TGCGCCAGCAGCCAAGGGGTTCCCGGGACTAGCGGGAGTCGCTCCTACAATGAGCAGTTCTTC. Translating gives CASSQGVPGTSGSRSYNEQFF.

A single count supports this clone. For the CDR3, the DNA is TGTGCCAGCAGTCCCCAGGTAAATCTGGGCACTGAAGCTTTCTTT. Its translation: CASSPQVNLGTEAFF. The chain carries TRBV27 and TRBJ1-1; D gene unclear. Germline CDR1 reads MNHEY; CDR2 reads SMNVEV (reference sequence). This CDR3 has 15 residues. Trimming removed 5 bases from V and 4 bases from J, with 17 bases in between.

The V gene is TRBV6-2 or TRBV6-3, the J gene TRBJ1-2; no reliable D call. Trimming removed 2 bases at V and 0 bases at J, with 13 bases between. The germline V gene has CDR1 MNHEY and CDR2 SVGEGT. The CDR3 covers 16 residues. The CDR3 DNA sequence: TGTGCCAGCAGTTACACAGCCAGCTCAGCTAACTATGGCTACACCTTC. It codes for CASSYTASSANYGYTF.